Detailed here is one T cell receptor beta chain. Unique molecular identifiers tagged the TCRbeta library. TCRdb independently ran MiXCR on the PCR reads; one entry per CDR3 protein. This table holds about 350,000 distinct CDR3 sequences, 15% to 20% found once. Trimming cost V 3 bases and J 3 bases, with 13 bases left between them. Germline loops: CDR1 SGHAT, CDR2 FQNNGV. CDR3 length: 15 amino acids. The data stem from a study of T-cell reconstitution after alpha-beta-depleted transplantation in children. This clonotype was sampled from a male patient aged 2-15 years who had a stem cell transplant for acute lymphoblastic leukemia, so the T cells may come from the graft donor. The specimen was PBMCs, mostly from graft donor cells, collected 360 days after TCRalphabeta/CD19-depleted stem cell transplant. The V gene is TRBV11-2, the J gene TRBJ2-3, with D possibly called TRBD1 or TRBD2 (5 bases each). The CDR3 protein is CASSFGADFTDTQYF. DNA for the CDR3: TGTGCCAGCAGCTTCGGGGCCGACTTTACAGATACGCAGTATTTT.